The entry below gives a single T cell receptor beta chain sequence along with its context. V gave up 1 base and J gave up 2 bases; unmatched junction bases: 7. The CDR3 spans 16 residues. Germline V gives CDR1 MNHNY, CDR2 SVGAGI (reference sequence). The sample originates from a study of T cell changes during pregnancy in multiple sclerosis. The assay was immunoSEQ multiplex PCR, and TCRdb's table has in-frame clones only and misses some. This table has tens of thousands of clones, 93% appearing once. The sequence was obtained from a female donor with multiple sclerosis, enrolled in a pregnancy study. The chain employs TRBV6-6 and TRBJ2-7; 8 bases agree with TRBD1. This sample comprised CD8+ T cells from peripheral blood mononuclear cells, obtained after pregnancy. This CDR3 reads CASSYYTGGSPYEQYF. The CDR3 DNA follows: TGTGCCAGCAGTTACTACACAGGGGGTAGTCCCTACGAGCAGTACTTC.